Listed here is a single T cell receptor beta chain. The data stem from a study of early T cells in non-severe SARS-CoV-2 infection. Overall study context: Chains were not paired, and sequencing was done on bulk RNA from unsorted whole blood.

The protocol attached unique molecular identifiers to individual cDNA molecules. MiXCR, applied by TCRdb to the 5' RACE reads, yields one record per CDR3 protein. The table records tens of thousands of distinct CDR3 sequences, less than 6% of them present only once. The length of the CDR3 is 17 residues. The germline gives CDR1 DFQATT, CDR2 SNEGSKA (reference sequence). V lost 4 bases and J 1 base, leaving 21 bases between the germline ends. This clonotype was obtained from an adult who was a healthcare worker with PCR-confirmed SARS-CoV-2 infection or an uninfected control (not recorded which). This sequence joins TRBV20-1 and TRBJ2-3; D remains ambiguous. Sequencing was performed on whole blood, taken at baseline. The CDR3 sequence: CSATYSAARPGTDTQYF. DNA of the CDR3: TGCAGTGCTACCTACTCGGCCGCCCGCCCAGGCACAGATACGCAGTATTTT.